Listed below are T cell receptor beta chains from one sample, sequenced in a study of T cells in Graves' hyperthyroidism and ophthalmopathy. TCRdb called the multiplex PCR reads again in MiXCR, with one record for every CDR3 protein. The sample has 490,000 or so distinct CDR3 sequences, 20% seen once. The sequencing input was blood. The receptor source for this set is a man aged 40-49 years with Graves' ophthalmopathy. Both conserved end residues are part of each CDR3. Each record gives: J gene, V gene, CDR3 protein.

j_gene: TRBJ2-2
v_gene: TRBV25-1
CDR3aa: CASLAGVNPGELFF

j_gene: TRBJ1-5
v_gene: TRBV20-1
CDR3aa: CSARDPSAGGIWSNQPQHF

j_gene: TRBJ2-1
v_gene: TRBV7-9
CDR3aa: CASSSPSGFYNEQFF

j_gene: TRBJ2-3
v_gene: TRBV6-5
CDR3aa: CASSYVHSPTDTQYF

j_gene: TRBJ1-2
v_gene: TRBV11-2
CDR3aa: CASSSTTGYSDGYTF

j_gene: TRBJ2-7
v_gene: TRBV11-2
CDR3aa: CASTLSGRGSSYEQYF

j_gene: TRBJ1-1
v_gene: TRBV3-1
CDR3aa: CASRQESEAFF

j_gene: TRBJ2-7
v_gene: TRBV6-1
CDR3aa: CASSYLKAGGKKFYEQYF

j_gene: TRBJ1-2
v_gene: TRBV30
CDR3aa: CALPSRAYGYTF

j_gene: TRBJ2-1
v_gene: TRBV3-1
CDR3aa: CASGRTESYNEQFF

j_gene: TRBJ1-2
v_gene: TRBV7-2
CDR3aa: CASTPGGANPGGYTF

j_gene: TRBJ1-5
v_gene: TRBV2
CDR3aa: CASSFGQGGQPQHF

j_gene: TRBJ1-1
v_gene: TRBV30
CDR3aa: CAMTATGGAGTEAFF

j_gene: TRBJ1-5
v_gene: TRBV12-3/TRBV12-4
CDR3aa: CASNGVRSNQPQHF

j_gene: TRBJ2-3
v_gene: TRBV20-1
CDR3aa: CSARGTPLGGERRTDTQYF

j_gene: TRBJ2-3
v_gene: TRBV12-3/TRBV12-4
CDR3aa: CASSLGSSPSTDTQYF

j_gene: TRBJ2-1
v_gene: TRBV7-2
CDR3aa: CASSLRPTLKNNEQFF

j_gene: TRBJ2-1
v_gene: TRBV7-3
CDR3aa: CASSLEPTGSSYNEQFF

j_gene: TRBJ1-1
v_gene: TRBV10-1
CDR3aa: CASSELMNAEAFF

j_gene: TRBJ2-7
v_gene: TRBV28
CDR3aa: CASSSPRTSGSVYHEQYF

j_gene: TRBJ2-3
v_gene: TRBV6-5
CDR3aa: CASSYSRLAGSRTDTQYF

j_gene: TRBJ2-2
v_gene: TRBV5-1
CDR3aa: CASTLRGGTNTGELFF

j_gene: TRBJ2-1
v_gene: TRBV4-1
CDR3aa: CASSQVNADEQFF

j_gene: TRBJ1-5
v_gene: TRBV2
CDR3aa: CASSIYTGTNQPQHF